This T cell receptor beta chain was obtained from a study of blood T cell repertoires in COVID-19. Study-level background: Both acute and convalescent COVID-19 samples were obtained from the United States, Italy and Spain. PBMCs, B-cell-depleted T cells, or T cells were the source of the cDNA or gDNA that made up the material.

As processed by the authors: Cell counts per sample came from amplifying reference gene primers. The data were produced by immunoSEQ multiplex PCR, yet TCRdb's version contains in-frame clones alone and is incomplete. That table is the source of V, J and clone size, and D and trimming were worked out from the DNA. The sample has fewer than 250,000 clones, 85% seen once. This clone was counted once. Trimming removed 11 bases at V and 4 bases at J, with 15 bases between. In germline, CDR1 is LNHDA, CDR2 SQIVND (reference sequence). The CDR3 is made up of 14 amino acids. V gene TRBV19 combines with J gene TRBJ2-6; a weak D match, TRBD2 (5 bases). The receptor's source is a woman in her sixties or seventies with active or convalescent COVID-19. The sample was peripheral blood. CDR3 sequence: CASASGIGANVLTF. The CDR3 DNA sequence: TGTGCCTCTGCGTCGGGGATCGGGGCCAACGTCCTGACTTTC.